These 27 T cell receptor beta chains originate from one sample sequenced in a study of OX40 agonist ivuxolimab in advanced cancers. Assay used: immunoSEQ multiplex PCR; TCRdb lists only in-frame clones, some missing. Found here are about 90,000 clones, roughly nine tenths of them singletons; the top ten hold approximately 9.3%. The sample in question was CD4+ or CD8+ T cells sorted from blood, obtained in a trial of the OX40 agonist ivuxolimab. The receptors derive from an adult with an advanced solid tumor such as melanoma, head and neck, liver or kidney cancer.

This sequence joins TRBV5-5 and TRBJ2-7; 9 nucleotides match TRBD1. Per the germline V gene, CDR1 is SGHKS and CDR2 is YYEKEE (reference sequence). The CDR3 loop spans 16 amino acids. The V and J ends lost 4 bases and 3 bases, in that order; junction bases with no gene match: 11. The CDR3 here is CASSRPGTGFHYEQYF. CDR3 DNA: TGTGCCAGCAGCCGTCCCGGGACAGGGTTTCACTACGAGCAGTACTTC.

This CDR3 reads CASSLGGPALNTGELFF. CDR3 nucleotide sequence: TGTGCCAGCAGCTTAGGAGGTCCGGCCTTGAACACCGGGGAGCTGTTTTTT. The genes are TRBV13 and TRBJ2-2; no reliable D call. Germline CDR1 and CDR2: PRHDT and FYEKMQ (reference sequence). V lost 0 bases to trimming and J lost 1 base, with 12 bases between them. This CDR3 is built from 17 residues.

The chain recombines TRBV10-3 with TRBJ2-7; possibly TRBD1 for D (5 bases). Trimming took off 7 bases at V and 2 bases at J, with 12 bases between the two ends. This CDR3 spans 13 amino acids. Germline assignment: CDR1 ENHRY and CDR2 SYGVKD. In DNA form, the CDR3 reads TGTGCCATCACCAGAGAAGGGGCCTACGAGCAGTACTTC. Its translation: CAITREGAYEQYF.

The chain has TRBV7-9 and TRBJ1-5; D remains unclear. Germline CDR1 reads SEHNR; CDR2 reads FQNEAQ (reference sequence). The V end was cut by 6 bases, the J end by 9 bases, with 18 bases between. The CDR3 extends over 14 amino acids. The CDR3, as DNA: TGTGCCAGCAGTCACCCGGGGTCGGAGGGGCCCCAGCATTTT. Protein: CASSHPGSEGPQHF.

V and J are TRBV7-9 and TRBJ1-2; TRBD1 might be the D (6 bases). Looked up from germline, CDR1 is SEHNR and CDR2 is FQNEAQ (reference sequence). Trimming removed 1 base from V and 11 bases from J, with 14 bases in between. The CDR3 sequence is 13 residues long. The chain's CDR3 is CASSLGGSGDYTF. CDR3 in DNA: TGTGCCAGCAGCTTAGGGGGATCAGGGGATTACACCTTC.

The chain carries TRBV19 and TRBJ1-5, with D uncertain. Trimming took off 4 bases at V and 3 bases at J, with 4 bases between the two ends. Germline assignment: CDR1 LNHDA and CDR2 SQIVND (reference sequence). This CDR3 spans 12 amino acids. In nucleotides, the CDR3 is TGTGCCAGTAGTAAAATCAATCAGCCCCAGCATTTT. The encoded protein is CASSKINQPQHF.

The chain carries TRBV9 and TRBJ1-1; D ambiguous. The CDR3 runs to 13 residues. Germline lookup yields CDR1 SGDLS and CDR2 YYNGEE. The V and J ends lost 0 bases and 1 base respectively, with 4 bases between them. The CDR3 loop is CASSVGANTEAFF. In nucleotides, the CDR3 is TGTGCCAGCAGCGTAGGAGCGAACACTGAAGCTTTCTTT.

The chain uses TRBV29-1 and TRBJ1-1; no firm D call. The CDR3 sequence is 12 residues long. Trimming shortened V by 1 base and J by 6 bases, and 9 bases separated the two germline ends. Germline loops: CDR1 SQVTM, CDR2 ANQGSEA. Here the CDR3 reads CSVEVSRAEAFF. CDR3 DNA: TGCAGCGTTGAAGTTTCAAGGGCTGAAGCTTTCTTT. Together with reference TRBV29-1 and TRBJ1-1, the CDR3 gives the full variable domain: SAVISQKPSRDICQRGTSLTIQCQVDSQVTMMFWYRQQPGQSLTLIATANQGSEATYESGFVIDKFPISRPNLTFSTLTVSNMSPEDSSIYLCSVEVSRAEAFFGQGTRLTVV.

The chain's CDR3 is CASSARRDEQYF. The CDR3 DNA follows: TGTGCCAGCAGCGCCCGCCGAGACGAGCAGTACTTC. The gene calls are TRBV5-4 and TRBJ2-7; D is uncertain. Trimming shortened V by 4 bases and J by 5 bases, and 10 bases separated the two germline ends. Germline assignment: CDR1 SGHNT and CDR2 YYREEE (reference sequence). CDR3 length: 12 amino acids.

This chain uses TRBV27 with TRBJ2-7, with a weak D call TRBD2 (5 bases). Germline V gives CDR1 MNHEY, CDR2 SMNVEV (reference sequence). V lost 4 bases to trimming and J lost 5 bases, with 9 bases between them. This CDR3 is 12 amino acids long. CDR3 residues: CASSSGGHEQYF. Written as DNA, the CDR3 is TGTGCCAGCAGTTCCGGAGGCCACGAGCAGTACTTC.

The J gene is TRBJ2-7, the V gene TRBV6-6; D not certain. The ends were cut back, 5 bases at V and 3 bases at J, with 14 bases in the middle. The germline CDR1 and CDR2 sequences are MNHNY and SVGAGI (reference sequence). The CDR3 spans 14 residues. This chain's CDR3 is CASSLMPTHYEQYF. The CDR3 DNA sequence: TGTGCCAGCAGTCTCATGCCGACCCACTACGAGCAGTACTTC.

V gene TRBV6-5 combines with J gene TRBJ2-7; D may be TRBD1 or TRBD2 (5 bases each). With 5 bases removed from V and 4 bases from J, the gap between germline ends came to 18 bases. There are 15 residues in the CDR3. Germline lookup yields CDR1 MNHEY and CDR2 SVGAGI. This CDR3 reads CASSPPGRTLYEQYF. CDR3 coding DNA: TGTGCCAGCAGTCCCCCGGGGCGGACTCTGTACGAGCAGTACTTC.

This rearrangement joins TRBV19 to TRBJ2-2; 9 bases are shared with TRBD2. The V gene's germline CDR1 is LNHDA and CDR2 SQIVND (reference sequence). The ends lost 1 base at V and 3 bases at J; junction bases unmatched: 9. The CDR3 runs to 18 residues. CDR3 loop: CASSIGYWREGHTGELFF. As DNA, the CDR3 is TGTGCCAGTAGTATAGGGTACTGGCGGGAGGGGCACACCGGGGAGCTGTTTTTT.

This clone has only one observation. The chain joins TRBV9 to TRBJ2-3; TRBD2 aligns across 9 bases. Germline CDR1 SGDLS, CDR2 YYNGEE. V shed 0 bases, J shed 3 bases, and the junction held 2 bases outside the gene matches. There are 15 residues in the CDR3. CDR3 residues: CASSVDSGRTDTQYF. The CDR3 DNA sequence: TGTGCCAGCAGCGTAGATAGCGGGAGAACAGATACGCAGTATTTT.

In its sample, this clone was seen once. This chain connects TRBV27 to TRBJ2-7; 7 nucleotides align to TRBD2. The trim removed 0 bases at V and 4 bases at J, leaving 9 bases unmatched. The length of the CDR3 is 16 residues. From germline, CDR1 is MNHEY and CDR2 SMNVEV (reference sequence). CDR3 residues: CASSLSRDYGEYEQYF. In DNA, the CDR3 is TGTGCCAGCAGTTTATCCCGGGACTATGGGGAATACGAGCAGTACTTC.

The chain recombines TRBV6-6 with TRBJ2-7; D may be TRBD1 (6 bases). The CDR3 contains 14 residues. Trimming removed 2 bases from V and 2 bases from J, with 10 bases in between. Germline values: CDR1 MNHNY, CDR2 SVGAGI (reference sequence). CDR3 region: CASSYLGQAYEQYF. The CDR3 nucleotides read TGTGCCAGCAGTTACCTGGGACAAGCCTACGAGCAGTACTTC.

The V call is TRBV4-1, the J call TRBJ2-7; 8 bases are shared with TRBD2. The germline gives CDR1 MGHRA, CDR2 YSYEKL. V was clipped by 2 bases and J by 1 base; unmatched bases: 7. There are 16 residues in the CDR3. The CDR3 nucleotides are TGCGCCAGCAGCCAATTGAGCGGGAGTAAGTCCTACGAGCAGTACTTC. As protein: CASSQLSGSKSYEQYF.

The chain couples TRBV6-6 to TRBJ2-1; TRBD1 might be the D (6 bases). Germline V CDR1 and CDR2: MNHNY, SVGAGI (reference sequence). V lost 0 bases to trimming and J lost 7 bases, with 13 bases between them. There are 15 residues in the CDR3. In DNA form, the CDR3 reads TGTGCCAGCAGTTACTCGCTCCCACAGGGTAATGAGCAGTTCTTC. It translates to CASSYSLPQGNEQFF.

The J gene is TRBJ2-7, the V gene TRBV4-1, with TRBD2 as a possible D gene (5 bases). From germline, CDR1 is MGHRA and CDR2 YSYEKL. With 0 bases removed from V and 3 bases from J, the gap between germline ends came to 15 bases. The CDR3 extends over 16 amino acids. The CDR3 spells CASSQEGPPGYYEQYF. The CDR3 coding sequence is TGCGCCAGCAGCCAAGAAGGGCCCCCGGGGTACTACGAGCAGTACTTC.

This chain uses TRBV5-1 with TRBJ1-3; a weak D match, TRBD1 (6 bases). Germline CDR1 is SGHRS and CDR2 is YFSETQ. The CDR3 totals 16 residues. V lost 0 bases and J 1 base, leaving 11 bases between the germline ends. CDR3 sequence: CASSLVPGDSGNTIYF. The CDR3 nucleotides read TGCGCCAGCAGCTTGGTGCCAGGGGATTCTGGAAACACCATATATTTT.

The chain combines TRBV29-1 with TRBJ2-3, with TRBD2 identical over 8 bases. The germline CDR1 and CDR2 sequences are SQVTM and ANQGSEA. The CDR3 consists of 14 residues. J gave up 4 bases and V 4 bases, and 7 bases lay outside the gene matches. The CDR3 nucleotides read TGCAGCGTTGCCGGGACTAGGCGGGCAGATACGCAGTATTTT. Translating gives CSVAGTRRADTQYF.

The V call is TRBV4-1, the J call TRBJ2-7; TRBD1 aligns across 7 bases. Germline V lookup: CDR1 MGHRA, CDR2 YSYEKL. J was trimmed by 3 bases and V by 4 bases; bases with no gene match: 6. This CDR3 region has 14 residues. The CDR3 DNA reads as TGCGCCAGCAGCCGGCCGGGACAGAACTACGAGCAGTACTTC. This translates into CASSRPGQNYEQYF.

This clone has a handful of counts. The chain combines TRBV6-1 with TRBJ2-7, with D possibly TRBD1 on 6 matching bases. Germline assignment: CDR1 MNHNS and CDR2 SASEGT. The CDR3 consists of 12 residues. Trimming cost V 7 bases and J 3 bases, with 10 bases left between them. The CDR3 spells CASTGDGYEQYF. CDR3 in DNA: TGTGCCAGCACAGGGGATGGCTACGAGCAGTACTTC.

The chain couples TRBV28 to TRBJ2-1; a weak D match, TRBD2 (6 bases). In germline, CDR1 is MDHEN, CDR2 SYDVKM. The CDR3 has 15 amino acids. V lost 6 bases to trimming and J lost 0 bases, with 12 bases between them. The CDR3 here is CASRVATSSYNEQFF. As DNA, the CDR3 is TGTGCCAGCAGGGTAGCGACTAGCTCCTACAATGAGCAGTTCTTC.

The table lists this clone with a count of one. J is TRBJ1-2 and V is TRBV5-4; 10 positions match TRBD1. With V trimmed by 4 bases and J by 6 bases, 6 bases remained unmatched. Per germline, CDR1 SGHNT and CDR2 YYREEE (reference sequence). The CDR3 contains 14 residues. The CDR3 sequence is CASSPGTGADGYTF. CDR3 DNA sequence: TGTGCCAGCAGCCCCGGGACAGGGGCAGATGGCTACACCTTC. The full variable domain, in which reference TRBV5-4 and TRBJ1-2 provide the parts outside the CDR3, is ETGVTQSPTHLIKTRGQQVTLRCSSQSGHNTVSWYQQALGQGPQFIFQYYREEENGRGNFPPRFSGLQFPNYSSELNVNALELDDSALYLCASSPGTGADGYTFGSGTRLTVV.

V is TRBV9 and J is TRBJ2-7; TRBD2 matches at 8 bases. The V gene's germline CDR1 is SGDLS and CDR2 YYNGEE. The CDR3 contains 14 residues. Unmatched junction bases numbered 5, after V lost 4 bases and J lost 2 bases. The CDR3 protein is CASSPTAGAYEQYF. CDR3 nucleotides: TGTGCCAGCAGCCCAACAGCGGGAGCCTACGAGCAGTACTTC.

J is TRBJ2-7 and V is TRBV5-1; D remains ambiguous. The CDR3 length is 14 residues. V lost 3 bases, J lost 3 bases, and 13 bases lay in between. Germline assignment: CDR1 SGHRS and CDR2 YFSETQ. The CDR3 nucleotides are TGCGCCAGCAGCTCACCCTTGGACGGCTACGAGCAGTACTTC. This codes for CASSSPLDGYEQYF.